These 19 T cell receptor beta chains originate from one sample sequenced in a study of T cell repertoires in cytomegalovirus infection. A single record per CDR3 protein comes from TCRdb applying MiXCR to the reads. The sample gives roughly 640,000 distinct CDR3 sequences, approximately 24% of which show up once; approximately 8% is in the top ten. Sequencing was performed on CD8+ T cells from PBMCs. The receptors were gathered from a human donor in good health (CMV status not recorded). Some clones in this sample may be carry-over from other donors' samples.

The rearrangement links TRBV14 to TRBJ1-4; unclear D gene. The germline gives CDR1 SGHDN, CDR2 FVKESK. V gave up 4 bases and J gave up 8 bases, with 8 bases separating them. The CDR3 contains 12 residues. The CDR3 region is CASSRREEKLFF. Here the CDR3 DNA reads TGTGCCAGCAGCCGCCGGGAAGAAAAACTGTTTTTT.

This clonotype has only one observation. The rearrangement uses TRBV20-1 and TRBJ2-1, with D unresolved. The V gene lost 0 bases and the J gene lost 15 bases, with 6 bases spanning the gap. In germline, CDR1 is DFQATT, CDR2 SNEGSKA (reference sequence). This CDR3 has 9 amino acids. The CDR3 protein is CSARDGRFF. Here the CDR3 DNA reads TGCAGTGCTAGAGACGGTCGGTTCTTC.

The genes are TRBV7-9 and TRBJ1-2, with D possibly TRBD1 on 6 matching bases. The CDR3 has 15 amino acids. CDR1 and CDR2 (germline): SEHNR, FQNEAQ (reference sequence). V was trimmed by 1 base and J by 3 bases, leaving 12 bases between them. This CDR3 is CASSLEGDKDYGYTF. In nucleotides, the CDR3 is TGTGCCAGCAGCTTAGAGGGGGACAAGGACTATGGCTACACCTTC.

The rearrangement joins TRBV5-1 to TRBJ2-3, with 7 bases identical to TRBD1. This CDR3 is 15 amino acids long. Losses at the gene ends were 4 bases for V and 4 bases for J; bases not matched to a gene: 9. Germline-derived CDR1 and CDR2 are SGHRS and YFSETQ. The CDR3, as DNA: TGCGCCAGCAGCAAAGGGGACAGCCCCCCAGATACGCAGTATTTT. Translation: CASSKGDSPPDTQYF.

This clonotype was detected ten times or more. The chain is built from TRBV6-6 and TRBJ2-7, with 11 bases aligning to TRBD2. Germline loops: CDR1 MNHNY, CDR2 SVGAGI (reference sequence). This CDR3 spans 16 amino acids. V lost 2 bases to trimming and J lost 3 bases; unmatched junction nucleotides: 6. The CDR3 sequence is CASSYDLAGGIYEQYF. Here the CDR3 DNA reads TGTGCCAGCAGTTACGATCTAGCGGGGGGCATCTACGAGCAGTACTTC.

Only a few counts were recorded for this clonotype. The V gene is TRBV2, the J gene TRBJ2-7; D is perhaps TRBD1 (6 bases). V was cut by 7 bases and J by 4 bases, with 14 bases left in between. The CDR3 is made up of 13 amino acids. Germline V gene lookup returns CDR1 SNHLY and CDR2 FYNNEI. The CDR3 DNA sequence: TGTGCCAGCAATACAAGAGGGGGTTACGAGCAGTACGTC. As protein: CASNTRGGYEQYV.

This clonotype has just a few counts. The V call is TRBV7-8, the J call TRBJ2-2, with TRBD1 matching 7 bases. V shed 7 bases, J shed 5 bases, and the junction held 4 bases outside the gene matches. The CDR3 runs to 13 residues. The germline CDR1 and CDR2 sequences are SGHVS and FQNEAQ. DNA of the CDR3: TGTGCCAGCACCGACAGGGCGACCGGGGAGCTGTTTTTT. The encoded protein is CASTDRATGELFF.

The chain recombines TRBV4-1 with TRBJ2-1, with 10 positions matching TRBD2. Trimming at V came to 6 bases and at J to 6 bases, leaving 8 bases not matched to a gene. Germline CDR1 reads MGHRA; CDR2 reads YSYEKL. The CDR3 extends over 15 amino acids. The CDR3 is CASRRLAGELNEQFF. Written as DNA, the CDR3 is TGCGCCAGCAGGCGTCTAGCGGGGGAACTCAATGAGCAGTTCTTC.

There are a few counts of this clonotype. The rearrangement links TRBV7-9 to TRBJ2-7; tentatively, D is TRBD1 (6 bases). V was clipped by 5 bases and J by 3 bases, with 17 bases between them. This CDR3 spans 15 amino acids. Germline lookup yields CDR1 SEHNR and CDR2 FQNEAQ (reference sequence). The CDR3 coding sequence is TGTGCCAGCAGCGCGGACAGCCGAGTGAGCTACGAGCAGTACGTC. Its protein product is CASSADSRVSYEQYV.

At least ten counts were recorded for this clonotype. V is TRBV27 and J is TRBJ2-5; 14 nucleotides align to TRBD2. Germline V gives CDR1 MNHEY, CDR2 SMNVEV (reference sequence). J lost 2 bases, V lost 1 base, and 0 bases had no gene match. This CDR3 has 16 residues. In DNA form, the CDR3 reads TGTGCCAGCAGTTTATGGACTAGCGGGGGGCAAGAGACCCAGTACTTC. Its translation: CASSLWTSGGQETQYF.

This clonotype was counted ten times or more. The chain employs TRBV28 and TRBJ2-7; D uncertain. The length of the CDR3 is 9 residues. V lost 6 bases and J lost 5, with 2 bases in between. Per germline, CDR1 MDHEN and CDR2 SYDVKM. CDR3 in DNA: TGTGCCAGCAGGGACGAGCAGTACGTC. Translated: CASRDEQYV.

This clonotype has more than one count but fewer than ten. CDR3 protein: CASSSRQDRGLHGNPGELFF. CDR3 bases: TGTGCCAGCAGCTCCCGGCAGGACAGGGGACTTCATGGGAATCCCGGGGAGCTGTTTTTT. This chain connects TRBV7-9 to TRBJ2-2, with 9 positions matching TRBD1. The junction had 21 bases not matched to a gene; V was cut back by 4 bases and J by 6 bases. This CDR3 comprises 20 residues. Germline V CDR1 and CDR2: SEHNR, FQNEAQ (reference sequence).

This clonotype was observed a handful of times. The chain combines TRBV6-1 with TRBJ1-6; 7 nucleotides align to TRBD1. V dropped 5 bases and J dropped 10; count of bases not matched to a gene: 14. CDR1 is MNHNS and CDR2 is SASEGT in the germline V gene. The CDR3 is 16 amino acids. The CDR3 region is CASSPQGGGRRSPLHF. CDR3 DNA: TGTGCCAGCAGTCCTCAGGGGGGGGGCCGGAGATCACCCCTCCACTTT.

Regarding this clonotype: This could be a read error, since a much larger clone is one nucleotide away. The chain has TRBV7-6 and TRBJ1-1; 7 nucleotides match TRBD1. The germline V gene has CDR1 SGHVS and CDR2 FNYEAQ. The CDR3 runs to 15 residues. The trim removed 6 bases at V and 2 bases at J, leaving 9 bases unmatched. This CDR3 is CASRDPGQINTEAFF. CDR3 bases: TGTGCCAGCAGGGATCCGGGACAGATAAACACTGAAGCTTTCTTT.

This clonotype showed up just once. This may stem from a read error, because a much larger clone lies one nucleotide away. The V call is TRBV7-9, the J call TRBJ2-5, with D unclear. From germline, CDR1 is SEHNR and CDR2 FQNEAQ (reference sequence). The CDR3 totals 13 residues. The CDR3 nucleotides are TGTGTCAGCAGCAGGACGGCCCAAGAGACCCAGTACTTC. Amino acid sequence: CVSSRTAQETQYF.

The genes are TRBV12-3 or TRBV12-4 and TRBJ1-3, with D perhaps matching TRBD1 (6 bases). V was cut by 7 bases and J by 13 bases, with 14 bases left in between. CDR3 size: 11 residues. The CDR3 reads CASNLGGQIYF. The CDR3 DNA reads TGTGCCAGCAATCTCGGGGGCCAGATATATTTT.

This clonotype was recorded a few times. The V and J genes are TRBV7-9 and TRBJ2-7, with D possibly TRBD1 on 5 matching bases. The germline V and J ends were trimmed by 4 bases and 0 bases, with 10 bases remaining between them. Looked up from germline, CDR1 is SEHNR and CDR2 is FQNEAQ (reference sequence). This CDR3 contains 14 residues. The CDR3 here is CASSSTVNSYEQYV. As DNA, the CDR3 is TGTGCCAGCAGCTCGACAGTTAACTCCTACGAGCAGTACGTC.

This clonotype was counted once. The chain carries TRBV6-2 or TRBV6-3 and TRBJ1-5, with TRBD1 identical over 9 bases. Germline V gene data show CDR1 as MNHEY and CDR2 as SVGEGT. Trimming cost V 7 bases and J 6 bases; bases outside gene matches: 10. The CDR3 has 15 amino acids. The CDR3 region is CASTIIQGAGQPQHF. The DNA for the CDR3 is TGTGCCAGCACCATCATACAGGGGGCGGGTCAGCCCCAGCATTTT.

This clonotype occurred many times. The CDR3 sequence: CAITLDSNQPQHF. CDR3 nucleotide sequence: TGTGCCATCACCTTAGATAGCAATCAGCCCCAGCATTTT. This rearrangement joins TRBV28 to TRBJ1-5; D remains ambiguous. V gave up 10 bases and J gave up 0 bases, with 10 bases separating them. Germline CDR1 and CDR2: MDHEN and SYDVKM. This CDR3 has 13 amino acids.